The 12 T cell receptor beta chains below were found in one sample sequenced in a study of early T cells in non-severe SARS-CoV-2 infection. MiXCR was run by TCRdb on the 5' RACE reads, yielding one entry per CDR3 protein. Of under 90,000 distinct CDR3 sequences in the sample, less than 15% were seen once. The sample consisted of whole blood. The source of these receptors is an adult who was a healthcare worker with PCR-confirmed SARS-CoV-2 infection or an uninfected control (not recorded which).

This clonotype was recorded at least ten times. The V gene is TRBV27, the J gene TRBJ1-5; 7 positions match TRBD1. The CDR3 extends over 13 amino acids. From germline, CDR1 is MNHEY and CDR2 SMNVEV (reference sequence). Trimming cost V 6 bases and J 6 bases; bases outside gene matches: 5. As DNA, the CDR3 is TGTGCCAGCAGCCCCACAGGGGTTCAGCCCCAGCATTTT. This codes for CASSPTGVQPQHF.

There are many counts of this clonotype. The CDR3 is CASSRTIAKNIQYF. The DNA of the CDR3 is TGTGCCAGCAGTCGGACAATAGCCAAAAACATTCAGTACTTC. This chain connects TRBV28 to TRBJ2-4; perhaps TRBD1 as D (5 bases). Germline-derived CDR1 and CDR2 are MDHEN and SYDVKM. CDR3 size: 14 residues. V was trimmed by 5 bases and J by 0 bases, leaving 8 bases between them.

Many counts were recorded for this clonotype. This chain links TRBV11-1 with TRBJ2-5; a possible D gene is TRBD1 (6 bases). From germline, CDR1 is SGHAT and CDR2 FQDESV (reference sequence). The V end lost 5 bases, the J end lost 1 base, and 14 bases lay between the germline ends. The CDR3 length is 15 residues. DNA for the CDR3: TGTGCCAGCAGCCACCCGGGACACCGCCAAGAGACCCAGTACTTC. Protein sequence: CASSHPGHRQETQYF.

This clonotype was seen at least ten times. This CDR3 reads CASSLDPGQAYNEQFF. The CDR3 DNA reads TGCGCCAGCAGCTTGGACCCGGGACAGGCGTACAATGAGCAGTTCTTC. This rearrangement joins TRBV5-1 to TRBJ2-1; 8 bases match TRBD1. The length of the CDR3 is 16 residues. The junction had 6 bases not matched to a gene; V was cut back by 0 bases and J by 4 bases. CDR1 SGHRS and CDR2 YFSETQ come from the germline V gene.

This clonotype was picked up a small number of times. The chain uses TRBV2 and TRBJ2-3; D is ambiguous. The V end was cut by 8 bases, the J end by 6 bases, with 12 bases between. Germline CDR1 reads SNHLY; CDR2 reads FYNNEI. The CDR3 is made up of 12 amino acids. CDR3 nucleotides: TGTGCCAGCGGGTACAGTCCGGATACGCAGTATTTT. This gives the protein CASGYSPDTQYF.

The chain has TRBV23-1 and TRBJ2-3; 7 bases line up with TRBD1. TRBV23-1 is an open reading frame, and its role is uncertain. J lost 4 bases, V lost 2 bases, and 9 bases had no gene match. This CDR3 is 16 amino acids long. For the CDR3, the DNA is TGCGCCAGCAGTCAAAGCACCCAAGGGGGCGCAGATACGCAGTATTTT. This gives the protein CASSQSTQGGADTQYF.

This clonotype has more than one count but fewer than ten. This rearrangement joins TRBV25-1 to TRBJ1-2, with 8 bases matching TRBD1. J was trimmed by 2 bases and V by 8 bases; bases with no gene match: 13. The CDR3 has 16 amino acids. CDR1 MGHDK and CDR2 SYGVNS come from the germline V gene. The CDR3 nucleotides read TGTGCCAGCTCTCGGACAGGGCGGAGGGAGAACTATGGCTACACCTTC. Amino acid sequence: CASSRTGRRENYGYTF.

Only a few counts were recorded for this clonotype. This sequence joins TRBV20-1 and TRBJ1-1; the D gene is possibly TRBD1 (6 bases). Germline V gene sequence: CDR1 DFQATT, CDR2 SNEGSKA (reference sequence). Trimming cost V 2 bases and J 4 bases, with 17 bases left between them. The CDR3 contains 15 residues. CDR3 sequence reads: CSARLRGFGFTEAFF. CDR3 sequence (DNA): TGCAGTGCTAGACTCAGGGGTTTCGGGTTCACTGAAGCTTTCTTT.

The CDR3 nucleotides read TGTGCCAGCAGCTTACTGGCGGGAGAGACCCAGTACTTC. Its protein product is CASSLLAGETQYF. The chain links TRBV11-2 to TRBJ2-5, with D tentatively TRBD2 (5 bases). There are 13 residues in the CDR3. Trimming took 2 bases from V and 4 from J, leaving 8 bases between them. Germline V gene sequence: CDR1 SGHAT, CDR2 FQNNGV.

The chain couples TRBV6-6 to TRBJ1-1, with 10 bases matching TRBD1. V was pared by 4 bases and J by 5 bases, with 7 bases of the junction left unmatched. The CDR3 has 15 amino acids. In germline, CDR1 is MNHNY, CDR2 SVGAGI (reference sequence). The CDR3, as DNA: TGTGCCAGCAGTTCCGCCGACAGGGGGCATACTGAAGCTTTCTTT. Protein product: CASSSADRGHTEAFF.

This clonotype was recorded a few times. V usage is TRBV3-1 and J usage is TRBJ2-7, with TRBD2 as a possible D gene (5 bases). Germline CDR1 and CDR2: LGHDT and YNNKEL (reference sequence). This CDR3 comprises 11 residues. Trimming left V 5 bases short and J 7 bases short, with 9 bases between. The CDR3 here is CASSVRTEQYF. CDR3 nucleotide sequence: TGTGCCAGCAGCGTCCGGACTGAGCAGTACTTC.

This clonotype has only a few counts. V usage is TRBV2 and J usage is TRBJ1-6, with TRBD1 as a possible D gene (5 bases). The V gene's germline CDR1 is SNHLY and CDR2 FYNNEI. V lost 8 bases and J 9 bases, leaving 20 bases between the germline ends. CDR3 size: 15 residues. The CDR3 reads CASGSKTWGSSPLHF. Here the CDR3 DNA reads TGTGCCAGCGGATCGAAAACTTGGGGGAGTTCACCCCTCCACTTT. Full variable domain (missing parts from reference TRBV2 and TRBJ1-6): EPEVTQTPSHQVTQMGQEVILRCVPISNHLYFYWYRQILGQKVEFLVSFYNNEISEKSEIFDDQFSVERPDGSNFTLKIRSTKLEDSAMYFCASGSKTWGSSPLHFGNGTRLTVT.